This T cell receptor (beta chain) was captured by sequencing in a study of monozygotic twins with cystic fibrosis. This CDR3 has 14 residues. Germline V gives CDR1 SNHLY, CDR2 FYNNEI. The V and J ends lost 6 bases and 4 bases, in that order; junction bases with no gene match: 7. Some clones are missing from TCRdb's copy, which holds only in-frame ones; the method was immunoSEQ multiplex PCR. The table includes 15,000 to 25,000 clones, more than 80% detected once. Sequenced input: blood. V usage is TRBV2 and J usage is TRBJ2-3; 7 nucleotides line up with TRBD2. This TCR came from a girl aged 2 to 9 with cystic fibrosis. CDR3 amino acids: CASRDEGRADTQYF. The CDR3 DNA reads as TGTGCCAGCAGGGATGAGGGGAGGGCAGATACGCAGTATTTT.